Sequencing of this TCR beta chain was carried out in a study of blood T cells in healthy people across ages. Primed by a sample-barcoded 5' primer and a J-beta primer mix, a second PCR proceeded for about 6 to 12 cycles. TCRdb fed the 5' RACE reads into MiXCR, producing one record per CDR3 protein. The sample holds approximately 800,000 distinct CDR3 sequences, around half seen once. CDR3 length: 15 residues. From germline, CDR1 is SGHRS and CDR2 YFSETQ. Sequencing input: blood. The chain uses TRBV5-1 and TRBJ2-5, with TRBD2 matching 10 bases. The J call may be wrong; the DNA end is better matched by TRBJ2-7. The TCR comes from a man at least 80 years old in good health. CDR3 loop: CASSPGLATDYEQYF. As DNA, the CDR3 is TGCGCCAGCAGCCCGGGACTAGCGACAGACTACGAGCAGTACTTC.